A selection of T cell receptor beta chains follows, all from one sample in a study of shared clonotypes between healthy human individuals. Repertoires were generated with immunoSEQ multiplex PCR, while TCRdb's copy carries only in-frame clones and drops some. The data contain roughly 2.5 million clones, roughly nine tenths of them seen just once; the ten biggest clones take up 0.14%. The sequenced sample was naive CD4+ T cells sorted from blood. The receptors derive from a man aged 18-30 years in good health. Both conserved end residues are part of each CDR3. D genes are given only for firm matches. Clone size is stated in some rows and not others, as once, few, many or a class when expanded.

j_gene	d_gene	abundance	v_gene	CDR3nt	CDR3aa
TRBJ2-7	TRBD1	once	TRBV5-4	TGTGCCAGCAGCACAGAGACAGGGTACGAGCAGTACTTC	CASSTETGYEQYF
TRBJ1-1	TRBD1	-	TRBV19	TGTGCCAGTAGTGTGACAGGGGGGATGAACACTGAAGCTTTCTTT	CASSVTGGMNTEAFF
TRBJ1-3	TRBD1	-	TRBV9	TGTGCCAGCAGTTCGACAGGGGACTCTGGAAACACCATATATTTT	CASSSTGDSGNTIYF
TRBJ2-1	TRBD2	-	TRBV6-1	TGTGCCAGCAGGGAAGGACTAGCCGACTCCTACAATGAGCAGTTCTTC	CASREGLADSYNEQFF
TRBJ2-2	TRBD2	-	TRBV2	TGTGCCAGCAGTGCTAGCGGGAGGGGTACCGGGGAGCTGTTTTTT	CASSASGRGTGELFF
TRBJ2-1	-	-	TRBV25-1	TGTGCCAGCAGTGAAAATCCGCGGGACAATGAGCAGTTCTTC	CASSENPRDNEQFF
TRBJ2-5	TRBD2	-	TRBV10-3	TGTGCCATCAGTGAGCCCGGGACTAGCGGGAGGGCCTGGCAAGAGACCCAGTACTTC	CAISEPGTSGRAWQETQYF
TRBJ2-5	-	-	TRBV27	TGTGCCAGCAGTTTAGACGGTCGGCAAGAGACCCAGTACTTC	CASSLDGRQETQYF
TRBJ1-6	-	-	TRBV18	TGTGCCAGCTCACCAATAGGGGCGATTGTCTCCTATAATTCACCCCTCCACTTT	CASSPIGAIVSYNSPLHF
TRBJ1-4	TRBD1	-	TRBV10-3	TGTGCCATCAGTGAGTCGACAGGGGGTGAAAAACTGTTTTTT	CAISESTGGEKLFF
TRBJ1-6	-	-	TRBV2	TGTGCCAGCACCTCAGGGCCTCCGGACAGCTCCTATAATTCACCCCTCCACTTT	CASTSGPPDSSYNSPLHF
TRBJ1-2	TRBD1	-	TRBV7-2	TGTGCCAGCAGCTTAGCGCATATGACAGGGGGCTCATGGATGCGTGGCTACACCTTC	CASSLAHMTGGSWMRGYTF
TRBJ2-2	-	-	TRBV7-9	TGTGCCGCCCGAGAGGGGGGGAACACCGGGGAGCTGTTTTTT	CAAREGGNTGELFF
TRBJ1-6	-	-	TRBV7-9	TGTGCCAGCAGCCCTCCGGGGGCGCGAGATTCACCCCTCCACTTT	CASSPPGARDSPLHF
TRBJ2-5	-	-	TRBV2	TGTGCCAGCAGTGAATTATGGGGGGAGACCCAGTACTTC	CASSELWGETQYF
TRBJ2-4	TRBD1	-	TRBV2	TGTGCCAGCAGTGGACAGGGGGCCGGGGCCAAAAACATTCAGTACTTC	CASSGQGAGAKNIQYF
TRBJ2-1	-	-	TRBV7-8	TGTGCCAGCACCCCTGGGCTAGCTGTGTACAATGAGCAGTTCTTC	CASTPGLAVYNEQFF
TRBJ2-7	-	-	TRBV7-2	TGTGCCAGCAGCTTAAGGGGAGTAGGAGAGTATACGTCCTACGAGCAGTACTTC	CASSLRGVGEYTSYEQYF